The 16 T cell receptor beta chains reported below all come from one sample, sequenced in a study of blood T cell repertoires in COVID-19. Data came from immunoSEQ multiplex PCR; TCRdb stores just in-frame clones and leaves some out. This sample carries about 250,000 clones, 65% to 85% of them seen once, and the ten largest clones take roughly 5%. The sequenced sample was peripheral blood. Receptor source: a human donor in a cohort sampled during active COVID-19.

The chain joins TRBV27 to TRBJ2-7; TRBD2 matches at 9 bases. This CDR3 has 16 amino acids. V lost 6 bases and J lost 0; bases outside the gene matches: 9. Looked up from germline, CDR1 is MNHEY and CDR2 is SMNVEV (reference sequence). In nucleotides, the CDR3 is TGTGCCAGCAGGGGCGGGGGGGCCATAAGCTCCTACGAGCAGTACTTC. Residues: CASRGGGAISSYEQYF.

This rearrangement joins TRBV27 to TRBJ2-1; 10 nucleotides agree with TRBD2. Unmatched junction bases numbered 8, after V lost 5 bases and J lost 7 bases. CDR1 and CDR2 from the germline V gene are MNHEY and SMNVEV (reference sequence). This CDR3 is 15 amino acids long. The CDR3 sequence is CASSLSSGSGNEQFF. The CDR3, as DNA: TGTGCCAGCAGTCTCTCTAGCGGGAGTGGGAATGAGCAGTTCTTC.

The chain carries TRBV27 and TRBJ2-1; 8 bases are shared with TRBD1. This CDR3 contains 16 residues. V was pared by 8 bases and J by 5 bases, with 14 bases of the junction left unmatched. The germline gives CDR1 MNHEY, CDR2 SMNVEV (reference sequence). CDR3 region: CASVRQGSFLDNEQFF. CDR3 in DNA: TGTGCCAGCGTTCGACAGGGGAGTTTTCTAGACAATGAGCAGTTCTTC.

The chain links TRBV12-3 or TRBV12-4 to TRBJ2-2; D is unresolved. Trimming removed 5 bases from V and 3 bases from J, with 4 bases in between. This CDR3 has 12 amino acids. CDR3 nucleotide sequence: TGTGCCAGCAGTCGTTACACCGGGGAGCTGTTTTTT. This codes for CASSRYTGELFF.

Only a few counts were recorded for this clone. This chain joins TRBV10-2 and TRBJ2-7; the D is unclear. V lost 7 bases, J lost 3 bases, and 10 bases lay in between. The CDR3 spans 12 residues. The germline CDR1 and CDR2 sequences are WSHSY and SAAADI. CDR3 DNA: TGCGCCAGCACTCCGACTCTCTACGAGCAGTACTTC. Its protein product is CASTPTLYEQYF.

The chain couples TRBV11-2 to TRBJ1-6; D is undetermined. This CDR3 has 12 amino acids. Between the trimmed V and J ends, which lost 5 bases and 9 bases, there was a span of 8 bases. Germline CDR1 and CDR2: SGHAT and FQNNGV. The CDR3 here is CASSLEASPLHF. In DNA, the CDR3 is TGTGCCAGCAGCCTGGAGGCTTCACCCCTCCACTTT.

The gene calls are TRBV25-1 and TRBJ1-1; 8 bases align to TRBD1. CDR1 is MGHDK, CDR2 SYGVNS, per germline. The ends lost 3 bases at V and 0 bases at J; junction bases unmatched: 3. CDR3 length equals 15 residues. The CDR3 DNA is TGTGCCAGCAGTGACATACAGGGGGTGAACACTGAAGCTTTCTTT. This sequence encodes CASSDIQGVNTEAFF.

The CDR3 sequence is CAISPTGHEQYF. CDR3 sequence (DNA): TGTGCCATCAGCCCGACAGGACACGAGCAGTACTTC. The chain carries TRBV10-3 and TRBJ2-7, with a weak D call TRBD1 (6 bases). The CDR3 is made up of 12 amino acids. The V gene's germline CDR1 is ENHRY and CDR2 SYGVKD. The V end lost 6 bases, the J end lost 5 bases, and 11 bases lay between the germline ends.

In nucleotides, the CDR3 is TGTGCCAGCAGCAAGGGACAGGGATCTTCTGGAAACACCATATATTTT. This gives the protein CASSKGQGSSGNTIYF. V usage is TRBV5-6 and J usage is TRBJ1-3; 9 positions match TRBD1. After removal of 4 bases from V and 1 base from J, the junction contained 6 bases not matched to a gene. The CDR3 runs to 16 residues. The germline V gene has CDR1 SGHDT and CDR2 YYEEEE.

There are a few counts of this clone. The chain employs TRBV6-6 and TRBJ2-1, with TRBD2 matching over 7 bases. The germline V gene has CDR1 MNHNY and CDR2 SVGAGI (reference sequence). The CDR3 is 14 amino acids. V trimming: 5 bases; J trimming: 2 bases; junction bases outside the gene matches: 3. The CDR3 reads CASSGGETYNEQFF. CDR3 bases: TGTGCCAGCAGTGGGGGGGAAACCTACAATGAGCAGTTCTTC.

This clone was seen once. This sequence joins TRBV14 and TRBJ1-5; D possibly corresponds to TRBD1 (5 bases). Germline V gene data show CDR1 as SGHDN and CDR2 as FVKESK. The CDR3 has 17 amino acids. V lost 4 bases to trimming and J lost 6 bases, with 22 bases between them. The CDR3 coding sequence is TGTGCCAGCAGCCCCCCCATAACAGGTGGCCTTATTCAGCCCCAGCATTTT. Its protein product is CASSPPITGGLIQPQHF.

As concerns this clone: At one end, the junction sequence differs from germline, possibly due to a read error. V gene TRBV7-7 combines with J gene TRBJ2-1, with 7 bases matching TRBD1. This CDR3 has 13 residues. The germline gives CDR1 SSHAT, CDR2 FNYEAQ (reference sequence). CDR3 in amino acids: CASSLDRVHEQFF. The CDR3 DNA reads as TGTGCTAGCAGCTTAGACAGGGTCCATGAGCAGTTCTTC.

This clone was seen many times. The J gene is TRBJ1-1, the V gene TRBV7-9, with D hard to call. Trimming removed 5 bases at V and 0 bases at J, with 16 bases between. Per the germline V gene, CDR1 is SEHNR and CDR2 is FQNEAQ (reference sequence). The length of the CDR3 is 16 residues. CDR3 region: CASSHPSTGVNTEAFF. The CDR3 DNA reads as TGTGCCAGCAGCCACCCCAGTACGGGAGTGAACACTGAAGCTTTCTTT.

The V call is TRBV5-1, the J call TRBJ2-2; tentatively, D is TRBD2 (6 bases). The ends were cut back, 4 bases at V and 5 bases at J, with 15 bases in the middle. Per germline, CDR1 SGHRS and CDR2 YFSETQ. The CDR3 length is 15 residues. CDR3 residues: CASSQTRITTGELFF. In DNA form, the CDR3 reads TGCGCCAGCAGCCAGACTAGAATAACGACCGGGGAGCTGTTTTTT.

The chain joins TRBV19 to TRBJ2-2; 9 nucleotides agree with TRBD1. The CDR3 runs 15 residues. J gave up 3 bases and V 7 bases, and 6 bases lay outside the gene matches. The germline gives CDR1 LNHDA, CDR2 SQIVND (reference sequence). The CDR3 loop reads CASTMDRGYTGELFF. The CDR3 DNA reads TGTGCCAGTACTATGGACAGGGGATACACCGGGGAGCTGTTTTTT.

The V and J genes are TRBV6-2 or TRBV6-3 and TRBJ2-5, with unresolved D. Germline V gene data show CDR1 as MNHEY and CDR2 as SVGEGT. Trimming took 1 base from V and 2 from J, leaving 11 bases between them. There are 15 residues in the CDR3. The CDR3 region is CASSYWLPLQETQYF. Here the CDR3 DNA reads TGTGCCAGCAGTTACTGGCTGCCCTTACAAGAGACCCAGTACTTC.